These 27 T cell receptor beta chains were sequenced from one sample in a study of blood T cells in healthy people across ages (dated by TCRdb to about 2015). The library came from 5' RACE. Sequencing relied on an Illumina HiSeq 2500. A second PCR of about 6 to 11 cycles was performed with a sample-barcoded 5' primer and a J-beta primer mix. TCRdb passed the public sequencing reads through fastp at Q25 and MiXCR, retaining productive beta sequences. Records with the same CDR3 protein are collapsed into one entry carrying the most frequent genes and DNA. The sample contains under 1 million distinct CDR3 sequences, 44% of them found a single time. Roughly 19% of the sample comes from the top ten. Sequences were obtained from blood. Receptors originate from a man in his sixties in good health.

This clonotype appeared once. Just one base apart from a much larger clone, this may be a read error. This chain links TRBV4-3 with TRBJ2-5; 10 bases are shared with TRBD1. The better agreement between TRBJ2-7 and the DNA end casts doubt on the J call. The CDR3 spans 15 residues. The germline CDR1 and CDR2 sequences are LGHNA and YSLEER. The CDR3 DNA reads TGCGCCAGCAGGCAAGGGACAGGGGTATTGTACGAGCAGTACTTC. It yields the protein CASRQGTGVLYEQYF.

The chain combines TRBV18 with TRBJ1-4; TRBD1 matches at 8 bases. The V gene's germline CDR1 is KGHSH and CDR2 LQKENI. With V trimmed by 4 bases and J by 7 bases, 11 bases remained unmatched. The CDR3 spans 16 residues. The CDR3 coding sequence is TGTGCCAGCTCACAAGTTCAGGGGGCGCAGGCTGAAAAACTGTTTTTT. It specifies CASSQVQGAQAEKLFF.

This chain joins TRBV5-1 and TRBJ1-6, with 10 bases identical to TRBD1. Germline V gene lookup returns CDR1 SGHRS and CDR2 YFSETQ. V dropped 2 bases and J dropped 9; count of bases not matched to a gene: 5. The CDR3 is 15 residues long. The CDR3 protein is CASSFGTGASSPLHF. The CDR3 DNA reads as TGCGCCAGCAGCTTTGGGACAGGGGCAAGTTCACCCCTCCACTTT.

This chain links TRBV5-1 with TRBJ2-6; no reliable D call. Germline assignment: CDR1 SGHRS and CDR2 YFSETQ. The CDR3 is 17 residues long. The V gene lost 3 bases and the J gene lost 2 bases, with 15 bases spanning the gap. The CDR3: CASSYYYTTPGANVLTF. The CDR3 nucleotides read TGCGCCAGCAGCTATTATTACACTACGCCTGGGGCCAACGTCCTGACTTTC. Using reference TRBV5-1 and TRBJ2-6 for the parts outside the CDR3, the full variable domain is KAGVTQTPRYLIKTRGQQVTLSCSPISGHRSVSWYQQTPGQGLQFLFEYFSETQRNKGNFPGRFSGRQFSNSRSEMNVSTLELGDSALYLCASSYYYTTPGANVLTFGAGSRLTVL.

V and J are TRBV6-6 and TRBJ1-5; D gene unclear. With 6 bases removed from V and 3 bases from J, the gap between germline ends came to 6 bases. Germline values: CDR1 MNHNY, CDR2 SVGAGI (reference sequence). The CDR3 is 12 amino acids. As DNA, the CDR3 is TGTGCCAGCAGGGCAGACAATCAGCCCCAGCATTTT. It specifies CASRADNQPQHF.

This chain uses TRBV2 with TRBJ2-7; D gene ambiguous. The CDR3 spans 9 residues. V dropped 8 bases and J dropped 10 bases, with 9 bases sitting between them. CDR1 SNHLY and CDR2 FYNNEI come from the germline V gene. The CDR3 DNA is TGTGCCAGCGGAATCACCCAGTACTTC. As protein: CASGITQYF.

This clonotype turned up a few times. The rearrangement uses TRBV7-2 and TRBJ2-3; D perhaps matches TRBD1 (6 bases). Germline assignment: CDR1 SGHTA and CDR2 FQGNSA. Trimming took 1 base from V and 7 from J, leaving 18 bases between them. The CDR3 spans 16 residues. In DNA form, the CDR3 reads TGTGCCAGCAGCTTAGATAGGGGGACCCGCACGAATACGCAGTATTTT. It specifies CASSLDRGTRTNTQYF.

This clonotype was seen repeatedly, ten times or more. This chain connects TRBV7-2 to TRBJ1-4, with 8 bases fitting TRBD1. From germline, CDR1 is SGHTA and CDR2 FQGNSA. The CDR3 extends over 15 amino acids. The trim removed 5 bases at V and 7 bases at J, leaving 9 bases unmatched. The CDR3 DNA sequence: TGTGCCAGCAGCCTTTCACAGGGGGGAGGTGAAAAACTGTTTTTT. Residues: CASSLSQGGGEKLFF.

The V and J genes are TRBV12-1 and TRBJ2-5; no DNA check was done on the table's D call, TRBD2. TRBV12-1 is deemed a pseudogene. The CDR3 length is 17 residues. CDR3 coding DNA: TGTGCCAGCAGCCCACGGACTAGCGGGGGCCCAGAAGGGACCCAGTACTTC. Protein product: CASSPRTSGGPEGTQYF.

This clonotype came up a few times. The chain links TRBV4-1 to TRBJ2-1, with 11 positions matching TRBD1. J gave up 7 bases and V 1 base, and 0 bases lay outside the gene matches. The CDR3 is made up of 14 amino acids. Germline assignment: CDR1 MGHRA and CDR2 YSYEKL. In DNA form, the CDR3 reads TGCGCCAGCAGCCAAGGGGACAGGGGGAATGAGCAGTTCTTC. This codes for CASSQGDRGNEQFF.

The V call is TRBV27, the J call TRBJ2-5; a weak D match, TRBD2 (7 bases). Looked up from germline, CDR1 is MNHEY and CDR2 is SMNVEV (reference sequence). The CDR3 contains 12 residues. Trimming took off 5 bases at V and 11 bases at J, with 15 bases between the two ends. CDR3 residues: CASSTGRGEQYF. The DNA for the CDR3 is TGTGCCAGCAGTACAGGGAGGGGTGAGCAGTACTTC.

The rearrangement uses TRBV3-1 and TRBJ2-7, with D perhaps TRBD1 or TRBD2 (5 bases each). Between the trimmed V and J ends, which lost 5 bases and 3 bases, there was a span of 23 bases. Germline CDR1 reads LGHDT; CDR2 reads YNNKEL (reference sequence). CDR3 size: 17 residues. The CDR3 region has the DNA TGTGCCAGCAGCGGATCTGGGACCGCATTAGAATACTACGAGCAGTACTTC. Protein product: CASSGSGTALEYYEQYF.

The chain recombines TRBV6-2 or TRBV6-3 with TRBJ1-2; 12 bases agree with TRBD1. V shed 10 bases and J 4 bases; nucleotides not matched to a gene: 10. The CDR3 extends over 15 amino acids. CDR1 and CDR2 (germline): MNHEY, SVGEGT. The CDR3: CATTGQGAYLYGYTF. In DNA form, the CDR3 reads TGTGCCACGACGGGACAGGGGGCTTATCTCTATGGCTACACCTTC.

This clonotype showed up just a few times. V usage is TRBV7-9 and J usage is TRBJ2-3, with D maybe TRBD2 (5 bases). Between the trimmed V and J ends, which lost 5 bases and 11 bases, there was a span of 20 bases. Per the germline V gene, CDR1 is SEHNR and CDR2 is FQNEAQ (reference sequence). The CDR3 has 14 residues. CDR3 sequence (DNA): TGTGCCAGCAGCCTAGACCTTAAGGACTCCAGGCAGTATTTT. Translation gives CASSLDLKDSRQYF.

This clonotype was observed a few times. The rearrangement links TRBV6-5 to TRBJ1-2; D gene uncertain. Trimming removed 0 bases from V and 2 bases from J, with 10 bases in between. CDR1 and CDR2 (germline): MNHEY, SVGAGI. The CDR3 extends over 15 amino acids. The DNA of the CDR3 is TGTGCCAGCAGTTACTCCGGGAACGGGAACTATGGCTACACCTTC. This encodes CASSYSGNGNYGYTF.

V is TRBV20-1 and J is TRBJ2-1; 11 bases map to TRBD2. Losses at the gene ends were 5 bases for V and 2 bases for J; bases not matched to a gene: 8. The germline CDR1 and CDR2 sequences are DFQATT and SNEGSKA (reference sequence). The CDR3 runs 16 residues. CDR3 amino acids: CSASLAGAPTYNEQFF. In DNA, the CDR3 is TGCAGTGCTTCACTAGCGGGGGCCCCAACCTACAATGAGCAGTTCTTC.

The chain carries TRBV20-1 and TRBJ2-1; 8 bases align to TRBD2. This CDR3 region has 16 residues. Germline CDR1 and CDR2: DFQATT and SNEGSKA (reference sequence). After removal of 3 bases from V and 9 bases from J, the junction contained 16 bases not matched to a gene. The CDR3 loop is CSASYHHGAGRGEQFF. The CDR3 region has the DNA TGCAGTGCTAGTTATCATCATGGGGCCGGGAGGGGTGAGCAGTTCTTC.

This clonotype was observed a few times. V is TRBV12-3 or TRBV12-4 and J is TRBJ2-3; 11 bases align to TRBD2. The trim removed 5 bases at V and 0 bases at J, leaving 19 bases unmatched. This CDR3 region has 21 residues. CDR3 nucleotides: TGTGCCAGCAGTCAAGGACTAGCGGGCGAAAACCCATATTTTAGCACAGATACGCAGTATTTT. It encodes CASSQGLAGENPYFSTDTQYF.

This clonotype has only a few counts. The rearrangement uses TRBV20-1 and TRBJ2-3; D assignment may be TRBD1 or TRBD2 (5 bases each). Trimming shortened V by 1 base and J by 4 bases, and 18 bases separated the two germline ends. The length of the CDR3 is 16 residues. Germline V gene sequence: CDR1 DFQATT, CDR2 SNEGSKA (reference sequence). CDR3 amino acids: CSARAGTRSPSDTQYF. Here the CDR3 DNA reads TGCAGTGCTAGAGCCGGGACCCGCTCACCTTCAGATACGCAGTATTTT.

This rearrangement joins TRBV11-3 to TRBJ1-2, with a weak D call TRBD1 (5 bases). Germline CDR1 is SGHNT and CDR2 is YENEEA. V was pared by 6 bases and J by 4 bases, with 21 bases between. The CDR3 contains 16 residues. Here the CDR3 reads CASSTKGTRVGYGYTF. Written as DNA, the CDR3 is TGTGCCAGCAGTACTAAGGGGACTCGGGTCGGCTATGGCTACACCTTC.

This clonotype was recorded a few times. V and J are TRBV5-6 and TRBJ2-7, with 8 nucleotides matching TRBD1. The CDR3 length is 15 residues. CDR1 is SGHDT, CDR2 YYEEEE, per germline. The V and J ends lost 0 bases and 3 bases, in that order; junction bases with no gene match: 5. The CDR3 is CASSLEGQDLYEQYF. The DNA of the CDR3 is TGTGCCAGCAGCTTGGAGGGACAGGACCTCTACGAGCAGTACTTC.

The CDR3 loop is CASSYRGGPSYNEQFF. CDR3 DNA: TGTGCCAGCAGCTACCGGGGGGGCCCAAGTTACAATGAGCAGTTCTTC. The chain uses TRBV7-2 and TRBJ2-1; 8 positions match TRBD2. From germline, CDR1 is SGHTA and CDR2 FQGNSA. V gave up 4 bases and J gave up 4 bases; unmatched junction bases: 9. The CDR3 totals 16 residues.

This clonotype has ten or more counts. This chain links TRBV7-8 with TRBJ2-6; possibly TRBD1 or TRBD2 for D (5 bases each). The CDR3 is 19 residues long. Trimming took 2 bases from V and 0 from J, leaving 17 bases between them. CDR1 SGHVS and CDR2 FQNEAQ come from the germline V gene. CDR3: CASSLLPGQILSGANVLTF. CDR3 DNA sequence: TGTGCCAGCAGCTTATTACCGGGGCAAATCCTCTCTGGGGCCAACGTCCTGACTTTC.

This clonotype was counted only a few times. The chain links TRBV29-1 to TRBJ1-2; no reliable D call. Germline CDR1 is SQVTM and CDR2 is ANQGSEA. Trimming removed 7 bases at V and 4 bases at J, with 13 bases between. The CDR3 runs to 12 residues. The CDR3 DNA reads as TGCAGCGGGGAAATGGCCCTCTATGGCTACACCTTC. Translated, it gives CSGEMALYGYTF.

The V call is TRBV7-8, the J call TRBJ2-5, with D perhaps TRBD1 (6 bases). V lost 2 bases and J 5 bases, leaving 9 bases between the germline ends. The CDR3 consists of 13 residues. Germline V CDR1 and CDR2: SGHVS, FQNEAQ. For the CDR3, the DNA is TGTGCCAGCAGCTTATACAGGGTCGAGACCCAGTACTTC. Translation: CASSLYRVETQYF.

As for this clonotype: A read error is possible here, since a much larger clone lies one base away. V gene TRBV13 combines with J gene TRBJ2-5; possible D gene TRBD1, 5 bases. V lost 5 bases and J 2 bases, leaving 15 bases between the germline ends. Germline CDR1 reads PRHDT; CDR2 reads FYEKMQ (reference sequence). The CDR3 contains 15 residues. CDR3 in DNA: TGTGCCAGCAGCCATAGACAGTGGCGACAAGAGACCCAGTACTTC. It specifies CASSHRQWRQETQYF.

V usage is TRBV12-3 or TRBV12-4 and J usage is TRBJ1-2; D possibly corresponds to TRBD1 (6 bases). Trimming took 5 bases from V and 8 from J, leaving 18 bases between them. The CDR3 covers 14 residues. The CDR3 nucleotides are TGTGCCAGCAGTGTTGTTGGGGGCGCGAAGGGCTACACCTTC. Translation gives CASSVVGGAKGYTF.